The 31 T cell receptor beta chains given below trace back to one sample, sequenced in a study of T cell repertoires in cytomegalovirus infection. MiXCR was run by TCRdb on the reads, yielding one entry per CDR3 protein. The data show 200,000 to 250,000 distinct CDR3 sequences, 22% seen once. Source material: CD8+ T cells from PBMCs. Receptors were obtained from a human donor in good health (CMV status not recorded). Some clones in this sample may be carry-over from other donors' samples.

V and J are TRBV10-3 and TRBJ1-2; D may be TRBD1 (5 bases). Germline values: CDR1 ENHRY, CDR2 SYGVKD. Trimming removed 0 bases at V and 4 bases at J, with 12 bases between. The CDR3 is made up of 15 amino acids. Here the CDR3 reads CAISESQGQGYGYTF. CDR3 nucleotide sequence: TGTGCCATCAGTGAGTCGCAGGGTCAGGGCTATGGCTACACCTTC.

This clonotype was detected a few times. This chain uses TRBV13 with TRBJ2-1; maybe TRBD2 (6 bases). The germline CDR1 and CDR2 sequences are PRHDT and FYEKMQ (reference sequence). The CDR3 consists of 15 residues. V dropped 5 bases and J dropped 6 bases, with 17 bases sitting between them. In nucleotides, the CDR3 is TGTGCCAGCAGCCCTCGAACTAGCTCCCTCAATGAGCAGTTCTTC. This gives the protein CASSPRTSSLNEQFF.

The chain links TRBV6-1 to TRBJ1-5; D uncertain. V was clipped by 9 bases and J by 6 bases, with 12 bases between them. Germline V gives CDR1 MNHNS, CDR2 SASEGT. This CDR3 comprises 12 residues. The CDR3 spells CASGMGFQPQHF. The DNA for the CDR3 is TGTGCCAGTGGGATGGGGTTTCAGCCCCAGCATTTT.

The chain has TRBV20-1 and TRBJ2-5, with unresolved D. The CDR3 is made up of 13 amino acids. Germline-derived CDR1 and CDR2 are DFQATT and SNEGSKA (reference sequence). Trimming cost V 3 bases and J 5 bases, with 13 bases left between them. CDR3 loop: CSASPRAYETQYF. In DNA form, the CDR3 reads TGCAGTGCTAGCCCCCGGGCGTATGAGACCCAGTACTTC.

In its sample, this clonotype was seen many times. The chain recombines TRBV7-3 with TRBJ2-3, with unresolved D. V dropped 2 bases and J dropped 4 bases, with 7 bases sitting between them. CDR3 size: 13 residues. Looked up from germline, CDR1 is SGHTA and CDR2 is FQGTGA. CDR3: CASSLVGSDTQYF. DNA of the CDR3: TGTGCCAGCAGCTTAGTGGGGTCAGATACGCAGTATTTT. Based on the CDR3 plus reference TRBV7-3 and TRBJ2-3, the full variable domain is GAGVSQTPSNKVTEKGKYVELRCDPISGHTALYWYRQSLGQGPEFLIYFQGTGAADDSGLPNDRFFAVRPEGSVSTLKIQRTERGDSAVYLCASSLVGSDTQYFGPGTRLTVL.

This chain links TRBV5-6 with TRBJ1-1; D unresolved. Germline values: CDR1 SGHDT, CDR2 YYEEEE. Trimming left V 4 bases short and J 3 bases short, with 19 bases between. The CDR3 covers 16 residues. The CDR3 region has the DNA TGTGCCAGCAGCGCTTCTGGTCTCCTTGGGTACACTGAAGCTTTCTTT. Amino acids: CASSASGLLGYTEAFF.

This rearrangement joins TRBV7-2 to TRBJ1-5; D is unresolved. The V end was cut by 2 bases, the J end by 7 bases, with 6 bases between. Germline CDR1 SGHTA, CDR2 FQGNSA. There are 12 residues in the CDR3. CDR3 loop: CASSLISQPQHF. The CDR3 DNA follows: TGTGCCAGCAGCTTAATTTCCCAGCCCCAGCATTTT.

This clonotype was seen at least ten times. V gene TRBV6-2 or TRBV6-3 combines with J gene TRBJ2-3, with unresolved D. This CDR3 region has 13 residues. V was shortened by 1 base and J by 4 bases, with 6 bases between the two germline ends. Germline V lookup: CDR1 MNHEY, CDR2 SVGEGT. The CDR3 sequence: CASSYWAADTQYF. In nucleotides, the CDR3 is TGTGCCAGCAGTTACTGGGCCGCAGATACGCAGTATTTT.

This clonotype was counted at least ten times. The chain carries TRBV28 and TRBJ2-2; D unresolved. CDR1 is MDHEN, CDR2 SYDVKM, per germline. The ends were cut back, 7 bases at V and 6 bases at J, with 9 bases in the middle. The CDR3 contains 12 residues. The chain's CDR3 is CASTSPAGELFF. CDR3 sequence (DNA): TGTGCCAGCACCAGCCCGGCCGGGGAGCTGTTTTTT.

This clonotype has just a few counts. The chain couples TRBV29-1 to TRBJ2-1, with D perhaps matching TRBD1 (6 bases). Per germline, CDR1 SQVTM and CDR2 ANQGSEA. The V gene lost 6 bases and the J gene lost 4 bases, with 16 bases spanning the gap. The length of the CDR3 is 14 residues. The CDR3 DNA is TGCAGCGTCGTCAGGGGACCGAAATACAATGAGCAGTTCTTC. Amino acids: CSVVRGPKYNEQFF.

This clonotype was seen a few times. The V gene is TRBV7-9, the J gene TRBJ2-1; D possibly corresponds to TRBD2 (6 bases). Trimming removed 7 bases from V and 0 bases from J, with 10 bases in between. CDR3 length: 14 amino acids. Germline V gives CDR1 SEHNR, CDR2 FQNEAQ (reference sequence). This chain's CDR3 is CASTGTDSYNEQFF. CDR3 coding DNA: TGTGCCAGCACCGGGACTGACTCCTACAATGAGCAGTTCTTC.

V is TRBV7-6 and J is TRBJ2-5, with unresolved D. The V and J ends lost 4 bases and 1 base respectively, with 7 bases between them. CDR3 size: 13 residues. From germline, CDR1 is SGHVS and CDR2 FNYEAQ. CDR3: CASSWALQETQYF. In DNA, the CDR3 is TGTGCCAGCAGCTGGGCCCTCCAAGAGACCCAGTACTTC.

At least ten counts were recorded for this clonotype. The rearrangement joins TRBV5-6 to TRBJ2-7, with a weak D call TRBD2 (6 bases). This CDR3 is built from 12 residues. The ends were cut back, 3 bases at V and 7 bases at J, with 11 bases in the middle. Germline CDR1 reads SGHDT; CDR2 reads YYEEEE. The CDR3 nucleotides read TGTGCCAGCAGCTGGGGCGGGGATGAGCAGTACTTC. Translated: CASSWGGDEQYF.

In its sample, this clonotype was seen once. The V and J genes are TRBV20-1 and TRBJ1-3; TRBD1 might be the D (5 bases). The V gene lost 1 base and the J gene lost 3 bases, with 10 bases spanning the gap. Germline CDR1 and CDR2: DFQATT and SNEGSKA (reference sequence). The length of the CDR3 is 14 residues. In DNA, the CDR3 is TGCAGTGCTAGAGGGGGCGGACGTGGAAACACCATATATTTT. Translation gives CSARGGGRGNTIYF.

The table lists this clonotype with many counts. The chain is built from TRBV9 and TRBJ1-2; 7 nucleotides agree with TRBD1. Germline V gene lookup returns CDR1 SGDLS and CDR2 YYNGEE. J lost 4 bases, V lost 0 bases, and 6 bases had no gene match. The CDR3 extends over 15 amino acids. CDR3 sequence: CASSVEGTAIYGYTF. The CDR3, as DNA: TGTGCCAGCAGCGTAGAAGGGACAGCAATCTATGGCTACACCTTC. The complete variable domain, with remaining parts taken from reference TRBV9 and TRBJ1-2, reads DSGVTQTPKHLITATGQRVTLRCSPRSGDLSVYWYQQSLDQGLQFLIQYYNGEERAKGNILERFSAQQFPDLHSELNLSSLELGDSALYFCASSVEGTAIYGYTFGSGTRLTVV.

The chain is built from TRBV5-1 and TRBJ2-7; no clear D. Germline V gene data show CDR1 as SGHRS and CDR2 as YFSETQ. There are 13 residues in the CDR3. V dropped 3 bases and J dropped 1 base, with 8 bases sitting between them. CDR3 sequence reads: CASSYDRSYEQYF. CDR3 coding DNA: TGCGCCAGCAGCTACGACCGGTCCTACGAGCAGTACTTC.

This clonotype was observed many times. V and J are TRBV7-2 and TRBJ1-4; D unclear. This CDR3 has 18 amino acids. In germline, CDR1 is SGHTA, CDR2 FQGNSA. V shed 3 bases and J shed 4 bases, with 21 bases lying between them. This CDR3 is CASSFSIPPPPNNEKLFF. The CDR3 nucleotides are TGTGCCAGCAGCTTTTCCATCCCCCCCCCGCCTAATAATGAAAAACTGTTTTTT.

CDR3 amino acids: CASSSLLAGGPAGEQFF. The CDR3, as DNA: TGTGCCAGCAGTTCATTACTAGCGGGGGGACCGGCCGGGGAGCAGTTCTTC. The chain uses TRBV28 and TRBJ2-1; 12 nucleotides agree with TRBD2. The CDR3 has 17 amino acids. The J segment lost 10 bases and the V segment lost 4 bases, leaving 14 bases of the junction unmatched. Germline V gene sequence: CDR1 MDHEN, CDR2 SYDVKM.

Only one count was recorded for this clonotype. The J gene is TRBJ2-5, the V gene TRBV28; TRBD2 is a possible D gene (5 bases). The CDR3 length is 14 residues. CDR1 MDHEN and CDR2 SYDVKM come from the germline V gene. Trimming removed 2 bases at V and 3 bases at J, with 10 bases between. Here the CDR3 reads CASSLLDGKETQYF. The CDR3 DNA reads TGTGCCAGCAGTTTACTTGACGGGAAAGAGACCCAGTACTTC.

This clonotype was seen more than once but under ten times. The chain is built from TRBV27 and TRBJ1-1; the match to TRBD1 covers 7 bases. Germline V lookup: CDR1 MNHEY, CDR2 SMNVEV (reference sequence). After removal of 0 bases from V and 12 bases from J, the junction contained 10 bases not matched to a gene. This CDR3 comprises 14 residues. CDR3 region: CASSLSHRGRATFF. In DNA form, the CDR3 reads TGTGCCAGCAGTTTATCCCACAGGGGCCGCGCTACTTTCTTT.

This chain links TRBV4-1 with TRBJ2-7; 7 nucleotides agree with TRBD1. The V gene end was trimmed by 0 bases and the J gene end by 4 bases; junction bases not matched to a gene: 6. The CDR3 runs 15 residues. The germline gives CDR1 MGHRA, CDR2 YSYEKL. The CDR3 coding sequence is TGCGCCAGCAGCCAAGATGACAGGGATCGGTACGAGCAGTACTTC. Protein sequence: CASSQDDRDRYEQYF.

This clonotype has more than one count but fewer than ten. The V call is TRBV13, the J call TRBJ2-3; a weak D match, TRBD2 (5 bases). V lost 5 bases to trimming and J lost 6 bases, with 12 bases between them. Germline CDR1 and CDR2: PRHDT and FYEKMQ (reference sequence). The CDR3 runs to 13 residues. CDR3 region: CASSTLRGDTQYF. The CDR3 DNA reads TGTGCCAGCAGCACCCTCCGAGGGGATACGCAGTATTTT.

The chain uses TRBV7-9 and TRBJ2-2; D might be TRBD1 or TRBD2, each matching 5 bases. This CDR3 region has 13 residues. V was trimmed by 5 bases and J by 5 bases, leaving 9 bases between them. The germline V gene has CDR1 SEHNR and CDR2 FQNEAQ (reference sequence). CDR3 loop: CASSGTETGELFF. The DNA for the CDR3 is TGTGCCAGCAGCGGGACCGAAACCGGGGAGCTGTTTTTT.

This clonotype was recorded a few times. A much larger clone sits a single nucleotide away, making a read error possible. In DNA form, the CDR3 reads TGTGCCAGCGGCGATACCTACGAGCAGTACTTC. It translates to CASGDTYEQYF. The chain has TRBV25-1 and TRBJ2-7, with D unclear. Germline V gives CDR1 MGHDK, CDR2 SYGVNS. The CDR3 runs to 11 residues. Trimming shortened V by 8 bases and J by 2 bases, and 7 bases separated the two germline ends.

There are many counts of this clonotype. The rearrangement uses TRBV7-9 and TRBJ2-3; TRBD1 agrees at 7 bases. Trimming at V came to 3 bases and at J to 4 bases, leaving 4 bases not matched to a gene. The V gene's germline CDR1 is SEHNR and CDR2 FQNEAQ (reference sequence). The CDR3 spans 14 residues. This CDR3 reads CASSFPDRADTQYF. CDR3 DNA: TGTGCCAGCAGCTTTCCCGACAGGGCAGATACGCAGTATTTT.

This clonotype appeared many times. This sequence joins TRBV7-2 and TRBJ2-1; weak D call: TRBD1 (5 bases). CDR3 size: 19 residues. Germline CDR1 SGHTA, CDR2 FQGNSA. Trimming took 1 base from V and 7 from J, leaving 26 bases between them. The CDR3 protein is CASSLDSRVSPIVENEQFF. In DNA, the CDR3 is TGTGCCAGCAGCTTAGACTCCAGGGTTAGCCCTATAGTGGAGAATGAGCAGTTCTTC. The full variable domain, rest sourced from reference TRBV7-2 and TRBJ2-1, is GAGVSQSPSNKVTEKGKDVELRCDPISGHTALYWYRQSLGQGLEFLIYFQGNSAPDKSGLPSDRFSAERTGGSVSTLTIQRTQQEDSAVYLCASSLDSRVSPIVENEQFFGPGTRLTVL.

This clonotype occurred a few times. The chain employs TRBV14 and TRBJ1-4; D remains unclear. The CDR3 has 15 amino acids. Germline V lookup: CDR1 SGHDN, CDR2 FVKESK. V dropped 0 bases and J dropped 5 bases, with 10 bases sitting between them. The CDR3 protein is CASSQDRKRNEKLFF. For the CDR3, the DNA is TGTGCCAGCAGCCAAGATCGGAAACGAAATGAAAAACTGTTTTTT.

The V and J genes are TRBV19 and TRBJ2-7; possibly TRBD2 for D (5 bases). CDR1 and CDR2 from the germline V gene are LNHDA and SQIVND (reference sequence). The CDR3 consists of 12 residues. With 10 bases removed from V and 3 bases from J, the gap between germline ends came to 13 bases. As DNA, the CDR3 is TGTGCCACCATGGGGAGCTACTACGAGCAGTACTTC. Protein: CATMGSYYEQYF.

V usage is TRBV10-3 and J usage is TRBJ2-1; possible D gene TRBD1, 5 bases. Trimming pared 6 bases from V and 7 bases from J, leaving 22 bases between. Per germline, CDR1 ENHRY and CDR2 SYGVKD. The CDR3 contains 16 residues. The CDR3 protein is CAIRAGIGQQGNEQFF. As DNA, the CDR3 is TGTGCCATCAGGGCAGGGATCGGGCAACAAGGGAATGAGCAGTTCTTC.

In its sample, this clonotype was seen a few times. The J gene is TRBJ2-7, the V gene TRBV9; D may match TRBD1 or TRBD2 (5 bases each). Trimming shortened V by 0 bases and J by 2 bases, and 12 bases separated the two germline ends. This CDR3 comprises 15 residues. Germline V gene sequence: CDR1 SGDLS, CDR2 YYNGEE. CDR3 sequence: CASSVDGTLTYEQYF. The CDR3 nucleotides are TGTGCCAGCAGCGTAGATGGGACGTTAACCTACGAGCAGTACTTC.

This clonotype occurred a few times. V is TRBV19 and J is TRBJ1-1; possible D gene TRBD1, 6 bases. From germline, CDR1 is LNHDA and CDR2 SQIVND (reference sequence). The CDR3 contains 16 residues. The V end lost 5 bases, the J end lost 3 bases, and 19 bases lay between the germline ends. The CDR3 loop is CASSSLQGSVDTEAFF. CDR3 sequence (DNA): TGTGCCAGTAGTTCCTTACAGGGATCCGTGGACACTGAAGCTTTCTTT.